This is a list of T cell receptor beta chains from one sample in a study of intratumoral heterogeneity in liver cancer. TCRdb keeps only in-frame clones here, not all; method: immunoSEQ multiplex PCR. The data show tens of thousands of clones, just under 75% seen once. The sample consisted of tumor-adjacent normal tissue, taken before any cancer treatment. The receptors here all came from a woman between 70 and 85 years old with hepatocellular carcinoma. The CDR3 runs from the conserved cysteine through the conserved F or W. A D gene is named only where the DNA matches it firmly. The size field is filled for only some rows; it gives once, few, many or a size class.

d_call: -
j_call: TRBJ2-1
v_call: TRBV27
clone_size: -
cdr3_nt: TGTGCCAGCAGTTCCCGACTGGAATACAATGAGCAGTTCTTC
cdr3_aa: CASSSRLEYNEQFF

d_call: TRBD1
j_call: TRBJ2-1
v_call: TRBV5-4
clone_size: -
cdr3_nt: TGTGCCAGCAGCAAGGCTGGACAGGGTGGCAATGAGCAGTTCTTC
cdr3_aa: CASSKAGQGGNEQFF

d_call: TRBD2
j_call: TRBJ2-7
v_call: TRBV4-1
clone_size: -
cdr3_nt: TGCGCCAGCAGCCAATCGGGGACTAGCGGCATAGAAATCGCGGGCGAGCAGTACTTC
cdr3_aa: CASSQSGTSGIEIAGEQYF

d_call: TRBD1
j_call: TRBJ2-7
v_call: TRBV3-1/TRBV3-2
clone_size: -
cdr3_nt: TGTGCCAGCAGCGAGGGACAGGCCCTCAGAAAGTACTTC
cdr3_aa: CASSEGQALRKYF

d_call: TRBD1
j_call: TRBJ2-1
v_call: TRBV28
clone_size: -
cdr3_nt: TGTGCCAGCAGTGCCCCGGGACAGGGGTTCGATGAGCAGTTCTTC
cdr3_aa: CASSAPGQGFDEQFF

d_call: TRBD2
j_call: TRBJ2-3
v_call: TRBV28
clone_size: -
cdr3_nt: TGTGCCAGCAGTTTTGGCGGGAGGTCAGATACGCAGTATTTT
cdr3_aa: CASSFGGRSDTQYF

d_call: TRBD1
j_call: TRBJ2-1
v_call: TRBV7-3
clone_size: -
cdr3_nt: TGTGCCAGCAGCCAGACAGGGGGGAGAAATGAGCAGTTCTTC
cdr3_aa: CASSQTGGRNEQFF

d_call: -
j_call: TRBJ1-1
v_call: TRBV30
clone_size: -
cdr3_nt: TGTGCCTGGAGTCAATACAGTGAAGCTTTCTTT
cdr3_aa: CAWSQYSEAFF

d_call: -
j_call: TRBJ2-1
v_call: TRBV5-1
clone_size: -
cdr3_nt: TGCGCCAGCAGCTTGGCAACAGAGTCCAATGAGCAGTTCTTC
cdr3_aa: CASSLATESNEQFF

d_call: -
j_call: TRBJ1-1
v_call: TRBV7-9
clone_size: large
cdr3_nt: TGTGCCAGCAGCTTAGTTTCCCCTGAAGCTTTCTTT
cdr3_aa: CASSLVSPEAFF

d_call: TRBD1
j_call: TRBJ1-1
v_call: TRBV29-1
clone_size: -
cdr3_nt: TGCAGCGTTGACGGTGTCCCGGGACAGGGATCTAACACTGAAGCTTTCTTT
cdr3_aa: CSVDGVPGQGSNTEAFF

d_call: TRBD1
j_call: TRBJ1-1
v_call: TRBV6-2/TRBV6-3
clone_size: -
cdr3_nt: TGTGCCAGCAGTAACGACAGGGGGCGGACTGAAGCTTTCTTT
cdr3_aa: CASSNDRGRTEAFF

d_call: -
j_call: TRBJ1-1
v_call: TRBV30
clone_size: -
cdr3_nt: TGTGCCTGGAAGGACGGGTCCACTGAAGCTTTCTTT
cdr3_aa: CAWKDGSTEAFF

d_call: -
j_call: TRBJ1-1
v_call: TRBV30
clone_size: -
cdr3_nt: TGTGCCTGGAAAGGGAACACTGAAGCTTTCTTT
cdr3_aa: CAWKGNTEAFF

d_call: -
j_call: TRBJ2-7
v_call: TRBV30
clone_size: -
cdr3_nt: TGTGCCTGGAAGTCCAAGCAGGCTAGGTACGAGCAGTACTTC
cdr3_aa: CAWKSKQARYEQYF

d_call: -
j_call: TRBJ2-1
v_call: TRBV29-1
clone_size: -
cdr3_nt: TGCAGCGTTGGGGGTTACAATGAGCAGTTCTTC
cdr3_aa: CSVGGYNEQFF

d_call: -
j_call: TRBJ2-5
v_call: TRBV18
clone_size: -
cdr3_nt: TGTGCCAGCTCAATCGACAGGTCCCGGACCCAGTACTTC
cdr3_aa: CASSIDRSRTQYF

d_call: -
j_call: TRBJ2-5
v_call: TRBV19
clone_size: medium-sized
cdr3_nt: TGTGCCAGTAGTATTATGACGGCAGGACAAGAGACCCAGTACTTC
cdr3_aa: CASSIMTAGQETQYF

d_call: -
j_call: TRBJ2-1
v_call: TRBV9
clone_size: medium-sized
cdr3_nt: TGTGCCAGCAGCGAGGGCTGGGGAGTTGAGAATGAGCAGTTCTTC
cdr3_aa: CASSEGWGVENEQFF

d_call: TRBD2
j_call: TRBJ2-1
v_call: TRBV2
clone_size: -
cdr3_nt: TGTGCCAGCAGGAGACTAGCGGGCGCGGGGTTATACAATGAGCAGTTCTTC
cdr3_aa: CASRRLAGAGLYNEQFF

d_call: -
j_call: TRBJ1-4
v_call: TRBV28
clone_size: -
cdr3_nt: TGTGCCAGCCAACTCGCTAATGAAAAACTGTTTTTT
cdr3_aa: CASQLANEKLFF

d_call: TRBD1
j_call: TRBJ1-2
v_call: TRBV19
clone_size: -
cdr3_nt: TGTGCCAGTAGTTCCGACAGGGCGAACTATGGCTACACCTTC
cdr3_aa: CASSSDRANYGYTF

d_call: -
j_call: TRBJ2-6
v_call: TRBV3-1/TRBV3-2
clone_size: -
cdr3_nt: TGTGCCAGCAGCCAGGGACTTGCCTCTGGGGCCAACGTCCTGACTTTC
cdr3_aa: CASSQGLASGANVLTF

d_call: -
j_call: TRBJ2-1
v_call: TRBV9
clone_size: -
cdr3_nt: TGTGCCAGCAGCCCCGACCCGCTGTACAATGAGCAGTTCTTC
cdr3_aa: CASSPDPLYNEQFF

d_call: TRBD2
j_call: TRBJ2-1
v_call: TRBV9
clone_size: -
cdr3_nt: TGTGCCAGCAGCGCCGGACTAGCGAAGGGCAATGAGCAGTTCTTC
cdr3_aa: CASSAGLAKGNEQFF

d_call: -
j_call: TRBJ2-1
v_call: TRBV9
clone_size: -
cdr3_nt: TGTGCCACCCAGAGAGATGAGCAGTTCTTC
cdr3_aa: CATQRDEQFF

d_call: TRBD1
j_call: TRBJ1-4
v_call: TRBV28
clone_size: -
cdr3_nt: TGTGCCAGCAGTTCCCGACAGGGGGGCGAAAAACTGTTTTTT
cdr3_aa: CASSSRQGGEKLFF

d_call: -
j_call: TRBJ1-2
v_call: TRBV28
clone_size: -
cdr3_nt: TGTGCCAGCAGTTTAAACAGTAACTATGGCTACACCTTC
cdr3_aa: CASSLNSNYGYTF

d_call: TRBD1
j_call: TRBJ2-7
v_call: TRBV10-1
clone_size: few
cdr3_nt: TGCGCCAGCAGTGAGTCTCGTGGACAGGGCACCTACGAGCAGTACTTC
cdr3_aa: CASSESRGQGTYEQYF

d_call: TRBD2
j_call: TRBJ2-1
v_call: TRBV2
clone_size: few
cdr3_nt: TGTGCCAGCAGTGAAACCTTGACGGGGGGTACCAATGAGCAGTTCTTC
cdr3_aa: CASSETLTGGTNEQFF

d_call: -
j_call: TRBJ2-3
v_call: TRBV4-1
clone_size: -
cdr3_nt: TGCGCCAGCAGCCTCGCCGGGACAGATACGCAGTATTTT
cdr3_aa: CASSLAGTDTQYF

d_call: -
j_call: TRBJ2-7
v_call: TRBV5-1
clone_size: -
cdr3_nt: TGCGCCAGCAGCTTGGGAGAGGATTTCTACGAGCAGTACTTC
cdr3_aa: CASSLGEDFYEQYF

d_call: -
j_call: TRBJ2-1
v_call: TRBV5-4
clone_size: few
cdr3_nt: TGTGCCAGCAGCTTGTCGGCTATGAATGAGCAGTTCTTC
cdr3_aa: CASSLSAMNEQFF